These 30 T cell receptor beta chains originate from one sample sequenced in a study of vaccination effects on CD4 cells after COVID-19. The method was immunoSEQ multiplex PCR; TCRdb's version includes in-frame clones alone and lacks a portion of them. The sample contains around 60,000 clones, 70% to 80% of which appear only once. Researchers isolated CD4+ T cells once 9 to 11 days of culture had elapsed. No cognate antigen is known for these TCRs. The sample here was CD4+ T cells from PBMCs cultured without peptide, taken before COVID-19 vaccination. The receptors derive from a human donor who received a COVID-19 vaccine.

This chain uses TRBV6-6 with TRBJ2-5, with 11 bases that match TRBD2. V trimming: 4 bases; J trimming: 5 bases; junction bases outside the gene matches: 9. CDR3 size: 16 residues. CDR1 and CDR2 (germline): MNHNY, SVGAGI (reference sequence). The chain's CDR3 is CASSSIAGGKVETQYF. The CDR3, as DNA: TGTGCCAGCAGTTCGATAGCGGGGGGGAAGGTTGAGACCCAGTACTTC.

The chain employs TRBV3-1 (or the pseudogene TRBV3-2) and TRBJ2-1; weak D call: TRBD2 (5 bases). This CDR3 is 16 amino acids long. With 1 base removed from V and 1 base from J, the gap between germline ends came to 11 bases. Germline V CDR1 and CDR2: LGHDT, YNNKEL (reference sequence). CDR3 DNA sequence: TGTGCCAGCAGCCAAGCCGGACTCCTTTCCTACAATGAGCAGTTCTTC. This translates into CASSQAGLLSYNEQFF.

This clone was detected only once. The CDR3 loop reads CASSLRGTLNQPQHF. In DNA form, the CDR3 reads TGTGCCAGCAGCTTGAGGGGAACCCTCAATCAGCCCCAGCATTTT. This rearrangement joins TRBV5-8 to TRBJ1-5, with a weak D call TRBD1 (5 bases). Per the germline V gene, CDR1 is SGHTS and CDR2 is YDEGEE. The ends were cut back, 1 base at V and 3 bases at J, with 11 bases in the middle. The CDR3 runs to 15 residues.

The V call is TRBV10-3, the J call TRBJ2-5, with 7 positions matching TRBD1. Trimming removed 6 bases from V and 2 bases from J; junction bases left unmatched: 6. The CDR3 contains 14 residues. CDR1 is ENHRY and CDR2 is SYGVKD in the germline V gene. CDR3 in amino acids: CAIRPGTAQETQYF. CDR3 coding DNA: TGTGCCATCAGGCCCGGGACAGCGCAAGAGACCCAGTACTTC.

This chain links TRBV21-1 with TRBJ2-3. TRBV21-1 is deemed a pseudogene. The CDR3 consists of 12 residues. The CDR3 DNA reads TGTGCCAGCGGGACGGCCACGGATACGCAGTATTTT. It specifies CASGTATDTQYF.

This clone has just one count. The chain couples TRBV30 to TRBJ2-3; D possibly corresponds to TRBD1 (5 bases). V lost 1 base to trimming and J lost 4 bases, with 18 bases between them. The germline CDR1 and CDR2 sequences are GTSNPN and SVGIG (reference sequence). CDR3 length: 16 residues. CDR3 sequence: CAWSAYLPSTADTQYF. CDR3 DNA sequence: TGTGCCTGGAGTGCATACCTTCCCTCGACAGCAGATACGCAGTATTTT.

V is TRBV14 and J is TRBJ1-2; 9 bases agree with TRBD1. Germline CDR1 and CDR2: SGHDN and FVKESK. The CDR3 loop spans 17 amino acids. The V and J ends lost 3 bases and 5 bases, in that order; junction bases with no gene match: 13. The CDR3 sequence: CASSHFAGTGMGYGYTF. The CDR3 DNA sequence: TGTGCCAGCAGCCACTTCGCCGGGACAGGGATGGGGTATGGCTACACCTTC. Full variable domain (rest looked up from reference TRBV14 and TRBJ1-2): EAGVTQFPSHSVIEKGQTVTLRCDPISGHDNLYWYRRVMGKEIKFLLHFVKESKQDESGMPNNRFLAERTGGTYSTLKVQPAELEDSGVYFCASSHFAGTGMGYGYTFGSGTRLTVV.

The V gene is TRBV7-3, the J gene TRBJ2-7; 7 nucleotides line up with TRBD1. J was trimmed by 6 bases and V by 6 bases; bases with no gene match: 8. CDR1 SGHTA and CDR2 FQGTGA come from the germline V gene. There are 13 residues in the CDR3. The CDR3 bases are TGTGCCAGCAGTTTGACAGGGCTGAGCGAGCAGTACGTC. Amino acids: CASSLTGLSEQYV.

This sequence joins TRBV7-9 and TRBJ1-1; TRBD1 matches 7 bases. CDR1 is SEHNR, CDR2 FQNEAQ, per germline (reference sequence). This CDR3 is built from 15 residues. V shed 2 bases, J shed 4 bases, and the junction held 7 bases outside the gene matches. Here the CDR3 reads CASSLSGTVATEAFF. CDR3 in DNA: TGTGCCAGCAGCTTATCCGGGACAGTGGCCACTGAAGCTTTCTTT.

This sequence joins TRBV6-5 and TRBJ2-1; TRBD2 matches at 10 bases. The germline CDR1 and CDR2 sequences are MNHEY and SVGAGI. V gave up 8 bases and J gave up 12 bases; unmatched junction bases: 10. The CDR3 contains 13 residues. The DNA for the CDR3 is TGTGCCAGCGAGGTAGCGGGGGGCCTCGCGCAGTTCTTC. It encodes CASEVAGGLAQFF.

The chain combines TRBV6-6 with TRBJ2-5; D perhaps matches TRBD1 (7 bases). Trimming took off 10 bases at V and 3 bases at J, with 18 bases between the two ends. Germline CDR1 is MNHNY and CDR2 is SVGAGI (reference sequence). CDR3 length equals 14 residues. CDR3: CATRQGQREETQYF. Written as DNA, the CDR3 is TGTGCCACCCGACAGGGACAGCGGGAAGAGACCCAGTACTTC.

The rearrangement joins TRBV27 to TRBJ1-2; maybe TRBD1 (5 bases). Trimming stripped 6 bases from V and 3 bases from J, with 26 bases between. The CDR3 has 18 amino acids. Germline assignment: CDR1 MNHEY and CDR2 SMNVEV (reference sequence). The CDR3 DNA reads TGTGCCAGCAGGAATTTGGGGGACCGAGGAGGAAGCGACTATGGCTACACCTTC. This gives the protein CASRNLGDRGGSDYGYTF.

This clone was counted only a few times. The junction and the germline gene differ at one end; a read error may be behind it. The CDR3 sequence: CASSIEGQNYF. CDR3 in DNA: TGTGCCAGTAGTATAGAAGGTCAGAACTACTTC. This chain joins TRBV19 and TRBJ1-2, with D unclear. The CDR3 is 11 amino acids. The germline V gene encodes CDR1 LNHDA and CDR2 SQIVND (reference sequence).

The V gene is TRBV7-3, the J gene TRBJ2-2, with D possibly called TRBD1 or TRBD2 (6 bases each). CDR3 length equals 16 residues. Germline CDR1 SGHTA, CDR2 FQGTGA. V shed 2 bases and J shed 6 bases, with 16 bases lying between them. CDR3 bases: TGTGCCAGCAGCTTAGGTTCGCAGGGGAGGTCCGGGGAGCTGTTTTTT. As protein: CASSLGSQGRSGELFF.

This chain connects TRBV9 to TRBJ2-1, with D perhaps TRBD1 or TRBD2 (5 bases each). The length of the CDR3 is 16 residues. Trimming left V 0 bases short and J 4 bases short, with 14 bases between. Germline V gene sequence: CDR1 SGDLS, CDR2 YYNGEE. The CDR3 region is CASSVGGAYTYNEQFF. CDR3 nucleotides: TGTGCCAGCAGCGTAGGAGGGGCCTACACGTACAATGAGCAGTTCTTC.

Here the CDR3 reads CASSLISGASPLHF. The CDR3 DNA sequence: TGTGCCAGCAGTTTAATAAGTGGGGCTTCACCCCTCCACTTT. The J gene is TRBJ1-6, the V gene TRBV28, with D possibly being TRBD1 (5 bases). Trimming stripped 2 bases from V and 9 bases from J, with 11 bases between. Germline V gene lookup returns CDR1 MDHEN and CDR2 SYDVKM. The CDR3 runs 14 residues.

Worth noting for this clone: Germline is not matched at one junction end, which may reflect a read error. This chain connects TRBV9 to TRBJ1-3, with D perhaps matching TRBD1 (6 bases). The length of the CDR3 is 14 residues. Germline V CDR1 and CDR2: SGDLS, YYNGEE. Here the CDR3 reads CATSQGNSGNTIYF. CDR3 sequence (DNA): TGTGCCACCAGCCAGGGGAACTCTGGAAACACCATATATTTT.

This chain joins TRBV6-5 and TRBJ1-6; a possible D gene is TRBD1 (6 bases). CDR3 size: 12 residues. Trimming left V 0 bases short and J 12 bases short, with 6 bases between. The germline CDR1 and CDR2 sequences are MNHEY and SVGAGI. CDR3 sequence: CASSYSDRPLHF. The CDR3 DNA reads TGTGCCAGCAGTTACTCGGACAGACCCCTCCACTTT.

There are a few counts of this clone. The CDR3 loop is CAISRDRDYEQFF. In DNA, the CDR3 is TGTGCCATCAGTCGGGACAGGGATTATGAGCAGTTCTTC. The chain is built from TRBV10-3 and TRBJ2-1, with TRBD1 matching over 9 bases. Trimming cost V 5 bases and J 8 bases; bases outside gene matches: 4. The CDR3 spans 13 residues. CDR1 and CDR2 from the germline V gene are ENHRY and SYGVKD.

The chain couples TRBV15 to TRBJ1-5; D gene ambiguous. Trimming pared 4 bases from V and 4 bases from J, leaving 14 bases between. Looked up from germline, CDR1 is LNHNV and CDR2 is YYDKDF (reference sequence). The CDR3 loop spans 15 amino acids. The CDR3 region has the DNA TGTGCCACCAGCACCTCTAGTAGAGGAAATCAGCCCCAGCATTTT. Amino acid sequence: CATSTSSRGNQPQHF.

The V and J genes are TRBV3-1 (or the pseudogene TRBV3-2) and TRBJ1-5; D is perhaps TRBD1 (5 bases). Trimming pared 0 bases from V and 6 bases from J, leaving 12 bases between. Germline V gives CDR1 LGHDT, CDR2 YNNKEL (reference sequence). The CDR3 totals 15 residues. The CDR3 bases are TGTGCCAGCAGCCAAGATGGGGGGGGGAGTCAGCCCCAGCATTTT. Residues: CASSQDGGGSQPQHF.

The chain couples TRBV27 to TRBJ2-1; weak D call: TRBD2 (6 bases). CDR3 length equals 15 residues. V was shortened by 5 bases and J by 4 bases, with 15 bases between the two germline ends. In germline, CDR1 is MNHEY, CDR2 SMNVEV (reference sequence). The CDR3 loop is CASSQSSGVYNEQFF. The CDR3 DNA reads TGTGCCAGCAGTCAATCCTCGGGGGTTTACAATGAGCAGTTCTTC.

The chain links TRBV29-1 to TRBJ2-2; TRBD1 is a possible D gene (6 bases). The CDR3 is 14 residues long. Germline assignment: CDR1 SQVTM and CDR2 ANQGSEA. Between the trimmed V and J ends, which lost 5 bases and 1 base, there was a span of 11 bases. The CDR3 region is CSVWTALNTGELFF. CDR3 nucleotide sequence: TGCAGCGTTTGGACAGCGTTGAACACCGGGGAGCTGTTTTTT.

This clone was detected once. This chain uses TRBV27 with TRBJ2-7; no firm D call. The CDR3 length is 13 residues. Between the trimmed V and J ends, which lost 2 bases and 3 bases, there was a span of 8 bases. Germline lookup yields CDR1 MNHEY and CDR2 SMNVEV (reference sequence). The CDR3 nucleotides read TGTGCCAGCAGTTTAAAGCCGAGCTACGAGCAGTACGTC. It codes for CASSLKPSYEQYV.

The chain recombines TRBV5-8 with TRBJ1-5; tentatively, D is TRBD1 (5 bases). V was shortened by 0 bases and J by 5 bases, with 12 bases between the two germline ends. The CDR3 extends over 15 amino acids. CDR1 is SGHTS and CDR2 is YDEGEE in the germline V gene. In DNA form, the CDR3 reads TGTGCCAGCAGCTTGGGAGGCCAGGGCCATCAGCCCCAGCATTTT. This gives the protein CASSLGGQGHQPQHF.

The gene calls are TRBV7-3 and TRBJ1-1; TRBD1 matches at 7 bases. CDR3 length equals 15 residues. Germline V gives CDR1 SGHTA, CDR2 FQGTGA. V was pared by 5 bases and J by 1 base, with 7 bases of the junction left unmatched. The CDR3 loop reads CASSHNRGGNTEAFF. The CDR3, as DNA: TGTGCCAGCAGCCACAACAGGGGAGGGAACACTGAAGCTTTCTTT.

V and J are TRBV5-4 and TRBJ2-7; 8 bases are a match to TRBD1. With 0 bases clipped from V and 5 bases from J, the junction kept 13 bases outside the gene matches. Germline CDR1 SGHNT, CDR2 YYREEE (reference sequence). CDR3 length: 17 residues. The CDR3 nucleotides are TGTGCCAGCAGCTTGGGGATTCGGACAGGGAAATTTGACGAGCAGTACGTC. Translating gives CASSLGIRTGKFDEQYV.

This clone was recorded once. The rearrangement joins TRBV6-5 to TRBJ1-2, with D tentatively TRBD1 (5 bases). V dropped 2 bases and J dropped 7 bases, with 17 bases sitting between them. Germline loops: CDR1 MNHEY, CDR2 SVGAGI. This CDR3 contains 15 residues. This CDR3 is CASSYRDGSYGGYTF. The CDR3 nucleotides are TGTGCCAGCAGTTACCGGGACGGGAGCTATGGTGGCTACACCTTC.

This clone was seen more than once but under ten times. This chain connects TRBV11-3 to TRBJ1-3; no firm D call. V was cut by 5 bases and J by 0 bases, with 11 bases left in between. CDR1 is SGHNT and CDR2 is YENEEA in the germline V gene. The CDR3 contains 15 residues. Here the CDR3 DNA reads TGTGCCAGCAGCCAAGACGCGTTCTCTGGAAACACCATATATTTT. Encoded protein: CASSQDAFSGNTIYF.

CDR3 loop: CASSSMTGDRINSNQPQHF. The CDR3 bases are TGTGCCAGCAGCTCGATGACGGGCGATAGAATCAATAGCAATCAGCCCCAGCATTTT. The V call is TRBV5-6, the J call TRBJ1-5; D remains unclear. V gave up 3 bases and J gave up 0 bases, with 22 bases separating them. This CDR3 has 19 residues. CDR1 SGHDT and CDR2 YYEEEE come from the germline V gene.